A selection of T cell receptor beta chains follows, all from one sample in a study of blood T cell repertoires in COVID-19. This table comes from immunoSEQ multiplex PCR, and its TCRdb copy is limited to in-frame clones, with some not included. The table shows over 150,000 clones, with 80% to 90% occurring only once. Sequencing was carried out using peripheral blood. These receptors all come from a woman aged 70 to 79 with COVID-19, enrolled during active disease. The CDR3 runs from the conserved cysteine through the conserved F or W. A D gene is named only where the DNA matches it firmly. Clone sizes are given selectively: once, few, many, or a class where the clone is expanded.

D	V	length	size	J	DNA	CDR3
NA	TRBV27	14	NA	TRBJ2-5	TGTGCCAGCAGTTGGGGGCGGGTCCAAGAGACCCAGTACTTC	CASSWGRVQETQYF
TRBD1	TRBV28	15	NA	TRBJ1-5	TGTGCCAGCAGTTTATCCGGGACAGGGCTTCAGCCCCAGCATTTT	CASSLSGTGLQPQHF
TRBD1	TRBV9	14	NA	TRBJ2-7	TGTGCCAGCAGCGAGGGACAGGGATCCTACGAGCAGTACTTC	CASSEGQGSYEQYF
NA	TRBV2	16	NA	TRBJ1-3	TGTGCCAGCAGCAAACAGACAGGAAGCTCTGGAAACACCATATATTTT	CASSKQTGSSGNTIYF
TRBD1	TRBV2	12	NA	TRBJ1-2	TGTGCCAGCAGGGGACAGGGGGCTGGCTACACCTTC	CASRGQGAGYTF
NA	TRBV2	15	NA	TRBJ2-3	TGTGCCAGCAATACGGGGGCGGGGGGCACAGATACGCAGTATTTT	CASNTGAGGTDTQYF
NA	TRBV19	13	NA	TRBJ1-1	TGTGCCAGTAGTATACGACAGAACACTGAAGCTTTCTTT	CASSIRQNTEAFF
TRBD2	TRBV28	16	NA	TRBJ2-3	TGTGCCAGCAGGGGCATAGCGGGGGGCTTAACAGATACGCAGTATTTT	CASRGIAGGLTDTQYF
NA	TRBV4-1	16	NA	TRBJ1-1	TGCGCCAGCAGCCAATTCGCATTAAGCCGGAACACTGAAGCTTTCTTT	CASSQFALSRNTEAFF
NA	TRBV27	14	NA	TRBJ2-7	TGTGCCAGCAGTTTACTGGGCCGACCCTACGAGCAGTACTTC	CASSLLGRPYEQYF
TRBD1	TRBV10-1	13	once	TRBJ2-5	TGCGCCAGCAGTGAGTCCTACAGGGGGACCCAGTACTTC	CASSESYRGTQYF
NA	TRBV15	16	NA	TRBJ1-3	TGTGCCACCAGCAGAGTAGGAGTAATATCTGGAAACACCATATATTTT	CATSRVGVISGNTIYF
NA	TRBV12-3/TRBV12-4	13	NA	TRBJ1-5	TGTGCCAGCAGTTTTGCGGAAAGTCAGCCCCAGCATTTT	CASSFAESQPQHF
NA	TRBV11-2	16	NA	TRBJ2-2	TGTGCCAGCAGCTTAAACGCGGGACTCAACACCGGGGAGCTGTTTTTT	CASSLNAGLNTGELFF
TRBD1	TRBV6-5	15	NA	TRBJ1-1	TGTGCCAGCAGAAAACCGGGACAGGGGGCACCTGAAGCTTTCTTT	CASRKPGQGAPEAFF
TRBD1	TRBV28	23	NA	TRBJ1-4	TGTGCCAGCAGTTTTTCCCTAATAATTAGGGGACAGGGGGGGTCAAGCGGTGGTGAAAAACTGTTTTTT	CASSFSLIIRGQGGSSGGEKLFF
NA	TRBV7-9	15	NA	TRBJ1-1	TGTGCCAGCAGCTTATTAGCCACCACGAACACTGAAGCTTTCTTT	CASSLLATTNTEAFF
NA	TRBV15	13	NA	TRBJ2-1	TGTGCCACCAGCAGAGATACAGGGTATGAGCAGTTCTTC	CATSRDTGYEQFF
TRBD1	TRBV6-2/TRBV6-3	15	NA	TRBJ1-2	TGTGCCAGCAGTTACCCCCGGACAGGAAACTATGGCTACACCTTC	CASSYPRTGNYGYTF
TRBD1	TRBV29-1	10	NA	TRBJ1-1	TGCAGCGTTGATGCCCAGGGGGAACACTTT	CSVDAQGEHF
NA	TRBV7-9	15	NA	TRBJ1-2	TGTGCCAGCAGATACGGCGGGGGCGGAATCTATGGCTACACCTTC	CASRYGGGGIYGYTF
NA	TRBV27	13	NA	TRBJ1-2	TGTGCCAGCAGTTTCTCCCCTAACTATGGCTACACCTTC	CASSFSPNYGYTF
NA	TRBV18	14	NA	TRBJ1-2	TGTGCCAGCTCACCCGTCTCGGGTAACTATGGCTACACCTTC	CASSPVSGNYGYTF
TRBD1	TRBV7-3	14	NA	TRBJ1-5	TGTGCCAGACAACAGGGGGATAGCAATCAGCCCCAGCATTTT	CARQQGDSNQPQHF
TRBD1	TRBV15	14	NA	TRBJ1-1	TGTGCCACCAGCAGACCGGACAGGTTGCCTGAAGCTTTCTTT	CATSRPDRLPEAFF
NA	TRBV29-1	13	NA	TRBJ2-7	TGCAGCGTTATGGGCGGGCCGCCCTACGAGCAGTACTTC	CSVMGGPPYEQYF
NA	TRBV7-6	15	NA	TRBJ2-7	TGTGCCAGCAGCTTACTGCAGGGGCCGTCCTACGAGCAGTACTTC	CASSLLQGPSYEQYF
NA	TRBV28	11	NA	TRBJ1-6	TGTGCCAGCCGGAAACAGGGTTCCCTCCACTTT	CASRKQGSLHF
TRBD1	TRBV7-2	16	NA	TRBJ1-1	TGTGCCAGCAGCCACTGGCGGGGACAGCGCTACACTGAAGCTTTCTTT	CASSHWRGQRYTEAFF
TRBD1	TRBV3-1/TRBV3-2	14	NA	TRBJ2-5	TGTGCCAGCAGGGGACAGGGGAAAGAAGAGACCCAGTACTTC	CASRGQGKEETQYF
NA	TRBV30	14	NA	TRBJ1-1	TGTGCCTGGAGTGTACAGGGTATCGGCGCTGAAGCTTTCTTT	CAWSVQGIGAEAFF
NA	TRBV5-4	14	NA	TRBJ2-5	TGTGCCAGCAGCTTGGGGCCCCCCCAAGAGACCCAGTACTTC	CASSLGPPQETQYF
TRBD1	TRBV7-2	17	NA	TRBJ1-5	TGTGCCAGCAGCGCGAACCCCCCGGGACAGGGAAATCAGCCCCAGCATTTT	CASSANPPGQGNQPQHF
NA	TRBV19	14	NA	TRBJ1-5	TGTGCCAGTAGTGACTGGGGACTCAATCAGCCCCAGCATTTT	CASSDWGLNQPQHF
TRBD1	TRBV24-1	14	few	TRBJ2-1	TGTGCCACCAGTGATGACAGGGAAGGCAATGAGCAGTTCTTC	CATSDDREGNEQFF
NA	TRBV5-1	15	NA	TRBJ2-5	TGCGCCGCGTCGGAGGGCTGGGGGTCCCAAGAGACCCAGTACTTC	CAASEGWGSQETQYF
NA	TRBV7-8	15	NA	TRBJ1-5	TGTGCCAGCAGCCCGCAGGACAGATCCAATCAGCCCCAGCATTTT	CASSPQDRSNQPQHF
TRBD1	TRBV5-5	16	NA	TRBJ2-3	TGTGCCAGCAGCCGCCTCGGGACAGGGGCCCCAGATACGCAGTATTTT	CASSRLGTGAPDTQYF
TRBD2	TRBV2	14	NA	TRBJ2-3	TGTGCCAGCAGCGACGCGGGGGTCACAGATACGCAGTATTTT	CASSDAGVTDTQYF
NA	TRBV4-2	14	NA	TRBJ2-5	TGTGCCAGCAGCCAAGCAAGGGGCAGGGAGACCCAGTACTTC	CASSQARGRETQYF
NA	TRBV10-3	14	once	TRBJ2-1	TGTGCCATCACCGCAGGGGGGTGGGCACGTGAGCAGTTCTTC	CAITAGGWAREQFF
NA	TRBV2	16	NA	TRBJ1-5	TGTGCCAGCAGTGAAGAAGGGGCAGGGGTCAATCAGCCCCAGCATTTT	CASSEEGAGVNQPQHF
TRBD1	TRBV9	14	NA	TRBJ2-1	TGTGCCAGCAATAGGGACAGGGGATACAATGAGCAGTTCTTC	CASNRDRGYNEQFF
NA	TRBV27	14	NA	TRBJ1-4	TGTGCCAGCAGTTTATACAGGGAAAATGAAAAACTGTTTTTT	CASSLYRENEKLFF
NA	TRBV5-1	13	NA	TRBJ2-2	TGCGCCAGCAGCCGAGGGTTGAACGGGGAGCTGTTTTTT	CASSRGLNGELFF
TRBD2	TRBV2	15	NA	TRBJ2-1	TGTGCCAGCAGGGGGTCTAGCGGGGCTCCCAGCGAGCAGTTCTTC	CASRGSSGAPSEQFF
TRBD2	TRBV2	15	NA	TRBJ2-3	TGTGCCAGCAGGGGACTAGCGAAAGGCACAGATACGCAGTATTTT	CASRGLAKGTDTQYF